The sequence of this TCR beta chain was determined in a study of cytomegalovirus exposure and HLA in healthy donors (dated by TCRdb to about 2017). The study in broad terms: In an earlier analysis of 550 to 750 of the donors, less than 350 Gb of sequence data and 100 million or so unique TCR beta sequences from roughly 180 million T cells were reported. Approximately 310 gigabases of sequencing data and approximately 91 million unique TCR sequences made up an early release that covered 640 HLA-typed donors. Among the approximately 400 genotyped donors, around 81% belonged to the genetic ancestry cluster associated with self-reported Caucasian donors. The study was designed to test whether signatures of past pathogen exposure could be identified by cataloging public T cell receptors. The study profiled the T cell repertoires of hundreds of subjects by immunosequencing and related them to cytomegalovirus serostatus. A separate validation cohort of 100 to 150 different subjects was used in addition to the 666-subject first cohort. High-throughput TCR immunosequencing, statistical association of individual TCRs with disease status, and machine learning were combined to predict cytomegalovirus infection status. A later analysis re-analyzed previously published TCR beta repertoires from roughly 600 donors and added high-resolution HLA genotyping to study TCR occurrence patterns. Rather than drawing on any new phenotypic data, the later analysis identified candidate immune exposures from TCR beta sequences and the way those sequences occurred across donors. An earlier analysis of approximately 640 of the donors applied high-throughput TCR beta sequencing to assess whether each TCR beta V gene segment acted as functional or pseudogenic. Donor age, sex, ethnicity and CMV serostatus were collected together with the repertoire data. A later genetic analysis used genome-wide SNP genotypes for 398 of the 666 donors, treating that subset as a discovery cohort. Every repertoire in the discovery cohort had been generated on one and the same sequencing platform. HLA typing covered class I and class II loci at four-digit resolution. Typing coverage differed by locus: A, B, C, DRB1 and DQB1 were typed in roughly 629-640 donors, DQA1 in 500 to 550, DPA1 in over 600, and DPB1 in just under 490. Because of strong linkage in the cohort, four to six DR-DQ haplotypes were treated as single units for association and clustering. On average, 235,054 unique TCR beta nucleotide sequences were sequenced per donor among 350 to 400 genotyped donors of the cohort, with 15% to 20% of those sequences being non-productive. The full study reports these points: In a later genetic analysis, fewer N-insertions in productive TCRs were reported among donors in an Asian-associated ancestry cluster than the approximately 670-donor mean. Because counts were too low, seventeen rarely observed V segments, including chromosome 9 orphons, were excluded from the earlier analysis of a few hundred of the donors. A cluster of highly shared sequence variants was judged likely to represent a technical artifact of the sequencing pipeline. The classifier was reported to diagnose cytomegalovirus status with high specificity and sensitivity in both the original and validation cohorts. Only TCR beta chains were sequenced in this cohort, and the absence of alpha or paired-chain data limited detectable features. In a later analysis, several top co-occurrence clusters were reported to appear linked to parvovirus B19, influenza, CMV and Epstein-Barr virus. In an earlier analysis of several hundred of the donors, most TCR beta V segments were observed in productive rearrangements about 87% or about 30% of the time, broadly matching IMGT annotations. In a later analysis, HLA-associated TCR beta chains showed more clonal expansion and lower generation probabilities than non-associated chains that were equally common. A few of the identified cytomegalovirus-associated TCR beta chains were confirmed in vitro to be specific for cytomegalovirus antigens. Most CMV-associated TCR beta chains appeared to be HLA-restricted in a later analysis, and the HLA associations seemed to be driven largely by CMV exposure. HLA typing was unavailable for some donors at each locus, so association tests used only the typed subset. A further reported finding was that TCR beta sequences accurately predicted the HLA-A and HLA-B alleles for most subjects in the first cohort. In the study, some 160 TCR beta chains were listed as associated with cytomegalovirus. In a later genetic analysis, a missense DCLRE1C variant was associated with V-gene and J-gene trimming of TCR beta chains, and the association was replicated in an independent cohort. Most TCR sequences were seen in very few donors, while some public TCRs were found in many individuals. In a later analysis, TCR association rates were found to vary across HLA loci, with the most associated TCRs seen for DRB1 alleles and the fewest for HLA-C alleles. Specific HLA alleles were associated with over 15,000 TCR beta sequences at a false discovery rate of 0.05 in a later analysis. CMV serostatus was the only immune exposure information available for the cohort. Strong co-occurrence of HLA alleles, especially DR and DQ, made assigning TCR associations to individual alleles difficult. Correlated functional status among segregating V segments might be attributable to linkage disequilibrium, but an unknown experimental factor could not be ruled out. The 87-base-pair reads could not distinguish some IMGT-functional V segments, including TRBV6-2 and TRBV6-3, so those segments were excluded. The presence/absence analyses assumed that sequencing depth was roughly uniform across donors, and that assumption may not be true. It was suggested by the authors that the approach could potentially be generalized to other disease states and immunological phenotypes.

Germline trimming: 5 bases from V, 4 bases from J; junction bases outside gene matches: 8. Inclusive of the bounding cysteine and phenylalanine, the CDR3 is 15 residues long. Kept here is only the CDR3 DNA, which spans 45 bases and is read in frame from base 1. CDR1 is given as GTSNPN and CDR2 as SVGIG, both from the germline V gene (reference sequence). The library was obtained by the immunoSEQ multiplex PCR assay. For the multiplex PCR, a mixture combining 60 forward primers for TCR Vbeta segments and 13 reverse primers for TCR Jbeta segments was used. The CDR3 region of rearranged TCR beta genes was amplified from genomic DNA with a multiplex PCR assay. Amplified TCR beta libraries were sequenced as 87-base-pair reads on the Illumina HiSeq System. Under the source paper's analysis protocol: In a later analysis, 70 million to 95 million unique TCR beta chains were counted across the 500 to 850 repertoires, and approximately 9.9 million of these chains were shared by at least two donors. A nearest-neighbor algorithm error-corrected the raw reads and collapsed the reads into unique sequences, merging closely related sequences to remove PCR and sequencing errors. CDR3 sequences were aligned to IMGT reference sequences to assign V, D and J gene segments. Each retained sequence needed at least a six-nucleotide match to both a V gene segment and a J gene segment. A rearrangement counted as productive if the CDR3 had no stop codons and remained in frame with V and J, and every other rearrangement counted as non-productive. Following IMGT convention, CDR3 was defined as the stretch from the second conserved V-encoded cysteine to the conserved J-encoded phenylalanine. In an earlier analysis of approximately 590 of the donors, sequences lacking an unambiguous match to a single V gene segment were excluded. In an earlier analysis of roughly 500 of the donors, V segments were called functional above 56.7% productive rearrangements and were called segregating when the between-donor standard deviation exceeded 5%. A statistical classification framework was built for diagnosing cytomegalovirus status from the catalog of TCR beta chain sequences. V and J gene assignment, in a later analysis, came from comparing TCR nucleotide sequences with IMGT/GENE-DB human TR gene sequences. A later analysis assigned CDR3 sequences and most-parsimonious VDJ recombination scenarios with the TCRdist pipeline. In a later analysis, every TCR beta chain was defined by the combination of its CDR3 amino acid sequence and its V-gene family, and reads without a unique V-gene family were dropped. As a way to deal with suspected cross-contamination and a sequencing artifact, a later analysis dropped under 600 nucleotide sequences that were highly shared and had low generation probability. In a later analysis, a clonal expansion index was calculated for each public chain from normalized within-repertoire ranks of inferred template counts. In a later analysis, generation probabilities were computed with a VDJ recombination model fitted to out-of-frame rearrangements, and the resulting probabilities were checked against IGoR. A later analysis scored TCR-TCR, TCR-HLA and TCR-CMV co-occurrence with hypergeometric tests, applying a repertoire-size bias correction to TCR pairs. In a later analysis, false discovery rates were estimated by permuting HLA or CMV assignments 20 times. In a later analysis, co-occurring TCRs were grouped with DBSCAN, and TCRdist sequence similarity was added when clustering was performed within HLA-allele-positive subsets. Repertoires with fewer than 30,000 or more than 120,000 public chains, plus five repertoires with anomalous nucleotide sharing, were excluded from co-occurrence clustering. TCRdb holds this immuneACCESS table with in-frame rearrangements only. Some clones are missing; in checked studies, unresolved V genes explain under half, and the rest has no known cause. That table furnishes V, J and clone size, whereas the DNA furnished D and trimming. This sample's listing comprises about 130,000 clones. Over 2% of the sample is held by the ten biggest clonotypes.

As for this clone: It lacks a known antigen.

The cohort was made up of 500 to 800 healthy bone marrow donors. At the time of sampling, all cohort members were nominally healthy, though unrecorded immune exposures were likely present. The donor was CMV seronegative and belonged to the group of 350 to 400 seronegative cohort members. Each donor provided a peripheral blood sample, and peripheral blood mononuclear cells were used for TCR beta sequencing. The Qiagen DNeasy Blood Extraction Kit was used to extract genomic DNA from the blood cell samples. The TCR sequence derives from a man aged 35 to 55 in good health and CMV-seronegative. The chain joins TRBV30 to TRBJ1-6; 7 junctional bases match TRBD1. The specimen sequenced was PBMCs. The encoded CDR3 is CAWQASGGYNSPLHF. The DNA sequence is TGTGCCTGGCAGGCGTCAGGGGGATATAATTCACCCCTCCACTTT.